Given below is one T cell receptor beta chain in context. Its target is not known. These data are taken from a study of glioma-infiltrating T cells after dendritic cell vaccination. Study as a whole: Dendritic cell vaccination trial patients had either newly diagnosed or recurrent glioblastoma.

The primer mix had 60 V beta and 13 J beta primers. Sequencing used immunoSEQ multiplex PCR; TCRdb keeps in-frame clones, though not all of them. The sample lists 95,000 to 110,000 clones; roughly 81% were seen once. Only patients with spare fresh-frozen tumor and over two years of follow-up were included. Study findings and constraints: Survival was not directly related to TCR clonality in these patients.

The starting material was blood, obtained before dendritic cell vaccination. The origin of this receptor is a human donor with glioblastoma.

CDR3 sequence: CASIWGTSTDTQYF. The CDR3, as DNA: TGTGCCAGCATCTGGGGGACTAGCACAGATACGCAGTATTTT. The J gene is TRBJ2-3, the V gene TRBV7-9, with a weak D call TRBD2 (6 bases). Germline V gene lookup returns CDR1 SEHNR and CDR2 FQNEAQ (reference sequence). V was cut by 7 bases and J by 0 bases, with 11 bases left in between. The CDR3 totals 14 residues.